This T cell receptor beta chain was identified during a study of T-cell memory formation after mild COVID-19. This clonotype has more than one count but fewer than ten. Each CDR3 protein is one row after TCRdb ran MiXCR on the 5' RACE reads. The top ten hold about 23% of the sample, which has 250,000 or so distinct CDR3 sequences, approximately 19% seen once. V lost 4 bases, J lost 10 bases, and 9 bases lay in between. Germline V gene data show CDR1 as MNHNY and CDR2 as SVGAGI (reference sequence). There are 11 residues in the CDR3. This clonotype was obtained from a man aged 18 to 35 who had mild COVID-19 (a few samples of this study predate the infection). Cell type and time point are not known. Sequences were obtained from PBMCs or a T cell subset sorted from them (not recorded which). This chain uses TRBV6-6 with TRBJ2-3; D uncertain. In DNA form, the CDR3 reads TGTGCCAGCAGTTCGCTAGTCGCGCAGTATTTT. It is translated as CASSSLVAQYF.